This T cell receptor beta chain was retrieved from a study of T cells in Graves' hyperthyroidism and ophthalmopathy. Overall study: Peripheral blood was taken when the disease was first diagnosed, before any treatment began. Study-wide results and caveats: Appearing also in blood were most of the thyroid clonotypes expanded above 0.001.

With 5 bases removed from V and 2 bases from J, the gap between germline ends came to 16 bases. This CDR3 is built from 15 residues. Germline CDR1 and CDR2: SEHNR and FQNEAQ (reference sequence). TCR beta CDR3 sequences were amplified from RNA transcripts. The HTBI set primed first-round TCR CDR3 RT-PCR. From the multiplex PCR reads, TCRdb called clonotypes with MiXCR, one entry per CDR3 protein. The sample holds 300,000 to 450,000 distinct CDR3 sequences; roughly 13% are singletons and the top ten take approximately 11%. On this clonotype: What it binds is not known.

Researchers defined stable Graves' hyperthyroidism as no ophthalmopathy progression within 18 months. This clonotype was sampled from an older woman with Graves' hyperthyroidism. Sequencing was done on a sample of blood. The rearrangement links TRBV7-9 to TRBJ2-7; maybe TRBD1 (6 bases). This CDR3 reads CASSLYATGTYEQYF. The CDR3 nucleotides read TGTGCCAGCAGCCTCTATGCGACAGGAACCTACGAGCAGTACTTC. Full variable domain (missing parts from reference TRBV7-9 and TRBJ2-7): DTGVSQNPRHKITKRGQNVTFRCDPISEHNRLYWYRQTLGQGPEFLTYFQNEAQLEKSRLLSDRFSAERPKGSFSTLEIQRTEQGDSAMYLCASSLYATGTYEQYFGPGTRLTVT.